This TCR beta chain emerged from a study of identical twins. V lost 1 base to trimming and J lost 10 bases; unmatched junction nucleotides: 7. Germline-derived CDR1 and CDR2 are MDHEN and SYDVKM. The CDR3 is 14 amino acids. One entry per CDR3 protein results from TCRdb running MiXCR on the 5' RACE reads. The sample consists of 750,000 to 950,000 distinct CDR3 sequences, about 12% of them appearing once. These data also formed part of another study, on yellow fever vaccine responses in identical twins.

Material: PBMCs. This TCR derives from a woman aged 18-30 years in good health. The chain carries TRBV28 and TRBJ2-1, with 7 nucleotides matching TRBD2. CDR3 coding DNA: TGTGCCAGCAGTTTATCTTCGGGAGGATCGGAGCAGTTCTTC. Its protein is CASSLSSGGSEQFF.